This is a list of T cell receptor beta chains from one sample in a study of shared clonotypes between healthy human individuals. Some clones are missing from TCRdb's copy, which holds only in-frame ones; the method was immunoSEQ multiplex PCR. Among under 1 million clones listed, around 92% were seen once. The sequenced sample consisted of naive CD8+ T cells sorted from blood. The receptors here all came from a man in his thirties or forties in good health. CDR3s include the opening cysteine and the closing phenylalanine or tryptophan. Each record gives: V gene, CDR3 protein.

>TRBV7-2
CASSPRDVYEQYF
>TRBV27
CASSLSPGRPGELFF
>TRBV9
CASSVGSSETQYF
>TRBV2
CAGRDRGYEQYF
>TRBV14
CASSQITGIQETQYF
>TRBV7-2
CASSFNEQFF
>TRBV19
CASSIRVWEEAQNIQYF
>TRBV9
CASSAWDRSTDTQYF
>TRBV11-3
CASSFHQGGVPDTQYF
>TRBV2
CASSEGPGSYEQYF
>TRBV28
CASNNPWVLEGYSNQPQHF
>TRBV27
CASSIRAIGTEAFF
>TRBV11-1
CASNPERQGRGNEQFF
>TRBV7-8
CASSLYETANTGELFF
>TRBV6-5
CASSPGQSLGYTF
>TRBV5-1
CASSMGTSDTYEQYF
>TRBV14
CASSQDRAPGGNEQFF
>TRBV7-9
CAITSVYNEQFF
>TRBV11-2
CASSSPGTSGRRGTDTQYF
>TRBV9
CASSVGGGSTQYF
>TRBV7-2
CASSSTRWGGQPQHF
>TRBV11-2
CASSSPHRSYYEQYF
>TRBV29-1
CSVGRGYEQFF
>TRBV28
CASSDREGTGELFF
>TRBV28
CASSFEGRNTEAFF
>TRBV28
CASSFPHPGLAGEETQYF
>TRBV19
CASRRVWGASYNEQFF
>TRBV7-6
CASSRTSGGYNEQFF
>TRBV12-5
CASSLGVTEAFF
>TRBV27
CASSLLGSHEQYF
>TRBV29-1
CSVGDRIRPNYGYTF
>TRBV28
CASTPGGETQYF
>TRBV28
CASSWDAENEQFF
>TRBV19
CASSIVAGGIYEQYF
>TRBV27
CASSSVSYEQYF
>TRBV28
CASSLQSYEQYF
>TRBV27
CASSFRDRVSGELFF
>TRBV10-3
CAIRQTETYEQYF
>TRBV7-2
CASSLGRYEQYF
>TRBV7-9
CASSPYLSDGGKDTQYF
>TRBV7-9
CASSLVVSPYEQYF
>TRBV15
CATSRDRSGSYEQYF
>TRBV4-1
CASSQEPVGEQFF
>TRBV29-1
CSVDVAGEGASNEQFF
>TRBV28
CASSLWEENSNQPQHF
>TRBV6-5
CASSQVAGNEQFF
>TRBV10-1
CASGVRGTQYF
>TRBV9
CASSGLRTYGYTF
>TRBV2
CASSEGVAEYNEQFF
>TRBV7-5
CASSSEYGYTF